The clone carrying this TCR beta chain has just a few counts. The antigen is unknown. This entry belongs to a study of T cell repertoires in cytomegalovirus infection. Study information: Both a matching HLA type and CMV infection were indicated by public TCR beta signatures. General study results and limits: Cumulative public TCR beta family frequency identified CMV carriers with the relevant HLA. It was HLA-C-restricted CMV-specific TCR beta clonotypes that dominated the response ex vivo.

V lost 6 bases to trimming and J lost 2 bases; unmatched junction nucleotides: 3. CDR3 length: 13 amino acids. Germline CDR1 SGHVS, CDR2 FNYEAQ. TCRdb recomputed calls from the reads with MiXCR, one row per CDR3 protein. The data hold a few hundred thousand distinct CDR3 sequences, with roughly 9.5% observed a single time. The source material was PBMCs. This TCR came from a human donor in good health (CMV status not recorded). Some clones in this sample may be carry-over from other donors' samples. The chain is built from TRBV7-6 and TRBJ2-5, with 7 bases lining up with TRBD2. CDR3 sequence reads: CASRSGAQETQYF. CDR3 coding DNA: TGTGCCAGCAGAAGCGGGGCGCAAGAGACCCAGTACTTC.